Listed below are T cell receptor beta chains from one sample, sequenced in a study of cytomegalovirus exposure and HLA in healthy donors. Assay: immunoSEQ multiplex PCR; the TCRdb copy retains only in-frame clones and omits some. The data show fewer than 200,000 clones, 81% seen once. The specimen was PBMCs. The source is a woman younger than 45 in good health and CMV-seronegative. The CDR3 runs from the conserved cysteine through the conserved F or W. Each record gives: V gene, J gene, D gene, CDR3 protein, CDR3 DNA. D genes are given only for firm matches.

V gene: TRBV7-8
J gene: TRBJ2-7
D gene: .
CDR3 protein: CASTSNIGVSYEQYF
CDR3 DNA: TGTGCCAGCACCTCAAACATCGGAGTCTCCTACGAGCAGTACTTC

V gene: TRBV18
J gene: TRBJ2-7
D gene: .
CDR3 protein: CASSPAGYEQYF
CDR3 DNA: TGTGCCAGCTCACCAGCGGGATACGAGCAGTACTTC

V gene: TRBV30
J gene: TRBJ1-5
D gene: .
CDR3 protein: CAWSIRGAGNQPQHF
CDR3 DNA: TGTGCCTGGAGTATAAGGGGCGCGGGCAATCAGCCCCAGCATTTT

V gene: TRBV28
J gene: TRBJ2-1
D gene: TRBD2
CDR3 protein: CASSVRLAGTYNEQFF
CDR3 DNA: TGTGCCAGCAGTGTAAGACTAGCGGGAACCTACAATGAGCAGTTCTTC

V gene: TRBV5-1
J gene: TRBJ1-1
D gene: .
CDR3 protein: CASSLEGLPNTEAFF
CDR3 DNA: TGCGCCAGCAGCTTAGAAGGACTGCCGAACACTGAAGCTTTCTTT

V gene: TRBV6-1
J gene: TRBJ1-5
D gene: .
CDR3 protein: CASSENRVSNQPQHF
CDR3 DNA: TGTGCCAGCAGTGAAAACAGGGTAAGCAATCAGCCCCAGCATTTT

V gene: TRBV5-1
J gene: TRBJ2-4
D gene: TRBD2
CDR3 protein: CASSLDGQGLNSQYF
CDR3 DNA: TGCGCCAGCAGCTTGGACGGGCAGGGACTAAACAGTCAGTACTTC

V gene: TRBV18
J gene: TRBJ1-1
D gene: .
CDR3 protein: CASSPLSYANTEAFF
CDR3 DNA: TGTGCCAGCTCACCCCTCAGTTATGCGAACACTGAAGCTTTCTTT

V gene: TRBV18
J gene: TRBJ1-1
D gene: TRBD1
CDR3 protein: CASSPRDRGLVTEAFF
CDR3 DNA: TGTGCCAGCTCACCTAGGGACAGGGGGTTGGTGACTGAAGCTTTCTTT

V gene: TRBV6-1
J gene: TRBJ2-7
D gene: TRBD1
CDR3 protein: CASRGPGQLAYEQYF
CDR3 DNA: TGTGCCAGCAGAGGACCGGGACAGTTGGCCTACGAGCAGTACTTC

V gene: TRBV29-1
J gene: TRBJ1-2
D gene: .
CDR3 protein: CSVSGTEAGGYTF
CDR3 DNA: TGCAGCGTCTCCGGGACTGAGGCCGGGGGCTACACCTTC

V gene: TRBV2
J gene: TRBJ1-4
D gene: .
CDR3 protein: CASSRVSTNEKLFF
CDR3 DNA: TGTGCCAGCTCGAGGGTATCAACTAATGAAAAACTGTTTTTT

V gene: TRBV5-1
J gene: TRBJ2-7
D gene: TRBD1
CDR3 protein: CASSSGQGLDEQYF
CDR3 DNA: TGCGCCAGCAGCTCCGGACAGGGGCTGGACGAGCAGTACTTC

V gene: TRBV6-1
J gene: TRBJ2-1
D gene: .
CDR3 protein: CASSELGPRGEQFF
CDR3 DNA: TGTGCCAGCAGTGAACTAGGGCCTCGGGGTGAGCAGTTCTTC

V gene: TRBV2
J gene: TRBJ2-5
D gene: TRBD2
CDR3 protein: CASSREAGGNYQETQYF
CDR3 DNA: TGTGCCAGCAGTAGGGAGGCGGGAGGGAATTACCAAGAGACCCAGTACTTC